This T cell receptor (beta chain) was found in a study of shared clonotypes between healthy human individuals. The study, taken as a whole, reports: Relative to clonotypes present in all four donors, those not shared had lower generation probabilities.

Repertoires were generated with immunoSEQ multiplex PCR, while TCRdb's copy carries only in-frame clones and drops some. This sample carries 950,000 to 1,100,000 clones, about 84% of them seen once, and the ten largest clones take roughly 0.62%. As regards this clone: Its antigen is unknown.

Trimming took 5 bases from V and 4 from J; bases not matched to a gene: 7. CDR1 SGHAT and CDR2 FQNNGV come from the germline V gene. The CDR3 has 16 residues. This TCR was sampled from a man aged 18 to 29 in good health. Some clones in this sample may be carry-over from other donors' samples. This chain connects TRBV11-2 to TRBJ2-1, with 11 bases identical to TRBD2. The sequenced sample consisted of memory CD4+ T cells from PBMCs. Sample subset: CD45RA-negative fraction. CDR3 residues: CASSTASGRTYNEQFF. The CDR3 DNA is TGTGCCAGCAGCACCGCTAGCGGGAGGACGTACAATGAGCAGTTCTTC.